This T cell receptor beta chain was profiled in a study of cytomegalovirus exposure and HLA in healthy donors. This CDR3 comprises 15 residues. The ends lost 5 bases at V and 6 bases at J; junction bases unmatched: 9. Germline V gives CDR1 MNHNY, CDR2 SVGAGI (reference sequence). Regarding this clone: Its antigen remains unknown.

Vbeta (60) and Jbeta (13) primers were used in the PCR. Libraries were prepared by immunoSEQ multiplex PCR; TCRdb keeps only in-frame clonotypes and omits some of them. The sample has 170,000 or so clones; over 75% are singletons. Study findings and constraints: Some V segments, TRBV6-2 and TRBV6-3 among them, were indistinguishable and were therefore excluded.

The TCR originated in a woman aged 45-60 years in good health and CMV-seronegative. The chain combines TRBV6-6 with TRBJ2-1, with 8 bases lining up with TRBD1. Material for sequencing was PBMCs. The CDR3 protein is CASSGGQGSLNEQFF. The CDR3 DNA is TGTGCCAGCAGTGGTGGACAGGGCTCCCTCAATGAGCAGTTCTTC.